What follows is one TCR beta chain and its context. Its cognate antigen has yet to be identified. Base-call qualities are not available, and no considerably larger clone is one nucleotide away. From the cysteine up to the phenylalanine, the CDR3 has a length of 15 residues. Only CDR3 DNA is held: 45 bases, read in frame from base 1. According to the germline V gene, CDR1 reads SGHVS and CDR2 reads FQNEAQ. V trim: 4 bases; J trim: 0 bases; unmatched bases: 3. This record comes from a study of T cell responses to AZD1222 COVID-19 vaccine (dated by TCRdb to about 2021). A note on the overall study: AZD1222 recipients whose second dose came at about 4 weeks and those whose second dose came at about 12 weeks were combined into one group, since spike-specific TCR depth and breadth did not differ between the two schedules. TCR sequencing was performed for roughly 250 trial participants, of whom around 200 were given two doses of AZD1222 and around 25 were given two doses of MenACWY control vaccine. Trial participants were enrolled by age into subgroups of 18-55, 56-69 and 70-plus years, and 148, 28 and 57 TCR-sequenced participants, respectively, were included in these subgroups.

Here is what the overall study found, with its caveats: CD4 TCRs associated with the vaccine covered the entire spike protein, and the dominant responses were in regions 160-218 and 743-854. The 56-69-year group was small, and its depth increase did not reach significance, likely because of low power. Because no samples from the day 14 peak response were available, repertoires could be characterized only after the peak T cell response. Only five to seven AZD1222 recipients were SARS-CoV-2 seropositive at baseline, limiting conclusions about previously exposed vaccinees. Nearly half of unique spike-specific TCRs reportedly recognized epitopes outside regions mutated in the B.1.351 and B.1.1.7 variants. After two AZD1222 doses, spike-specific TCR breadth and depth were significantly higher than at day 0 and than in MenACWY recipients. Participants were mostly white British, with more females than males. The authors suggested clonal diversity may have been underestimated.

The time point label, read with the paper, signifies: baseline before first vaccination. The vaccinee samples were drawn from two UK trials, COV001 and COV002, one of which was a single-blind randomized controlled phase 2/3 trial testing AZD1222 (ChAdOx1 nCoV-19) in healthy adults. For TCRbeta chain sequencing, PBMC samples were collected from trial participants at day 0 and at day 28 after the second dose. The CDR3 regions of human TCRbeta chains were subjected to immunosequencing. The study's own analysis went as follows. TCRs in the repertoires were matched against a reference library of SARS-CoV-2-specific TCRs that had been generated with the MIRA antigen-specificity platform. Breadth meant the fraction of unique TCRs that were SARS-CoV-2-associated, whereas depth meant the fraction of total T cells that were SARS-CoV-2-associated. Using the MIRA data, every spike-specific TCR was mapped to the spike region that the TCR reacted to and assigned to either a CD4 or a CD8 class. Log10-transformed breadth and depth values were compared by one-way ANOVA with Sidak's multiple comparisons tests. This is the immuneACCESS table as TCRdb keeps it, with only in-frame sequences that have V and J called. A part of the clones is gone; compared with another copy, unresolved V genes explain less than half, and the rest is unexplained. D and trimming were read from the DNA, whereas the V and J calls and clone size are those reported in that table. This sample gives over 70,000 clones in total; roughly 85% of them show up just once. The ten largest clones capture roughly 22% of the sample.

The receptor was derived from an adult in good health. Material: peripheral blood, obtained on day 0 of AZD1222 vaccination. The V gene is TRBV7-8 and the J gene is TRBJ2-3, and TRBD2 aligns with 8 junction nucleotides. CDR3 sequence: CASSWTSRSTDTQYF. In nucleotides, the sequence is TGTGCCAGCAGCTGGACTAGCAGAAGCACAGATACGCAGTATTTT.